This TCR beta chain is from a study of blood T cell repertoires in COVID-19. The overall study: The samples span acute and convalescent COVID-19 from the United States, Italy and Spain. T cells, B-cell-depleted T cells, or PBMCs provided the cDNA or gDNA that served as material.

V was trimmed by 8 bases and J by 0 bases, leaving 22 bases between them. There are 18 residues in the CDR3. Germline assignment: CDR1 MGHRA and CDR2 YSYEKL. Source study methods: Amplifying reference gene primers gave estimates of nucleated cell counts. Some clones are missing from TCRdb's copy, which holds only in-frame ones; the method was immunoSEQ multiplex PCR. The DNA gave D and trimming, while V, J and clone size come from that table. The table includes 68,000 or so clones, roughly 88% detected once. The sequenced material came from peripheral blood. The V call is TRBV4-1, the J call TRBJ1-4; tentative D call: TRBD1 (6 bases). The sequence derives from a man aged 30 to 45 with acute or convalescent COVID-19. The CDR3 loop reads CASRPLGGAPSTNEKLFF. In nucleotides, the CDR3 is TGCGCCAGCCGCCCACTGGGGGGGGCCCCCTCAACTAATGAAAAACTGTTTTTT.